The 28 T cell receptor beta chains presented below share a single source sample, sequenced in a study of T cells in Graves' hyperthyroidism and ophthalmopathy. RNA transcripts were the template for amplifying TCR beta CDR3 regions. TCR CDR3 underwent first-round RT-PCR with the HTBI primer set. TCRdb redid the calling of the multiplex PCR reads with MiXCR, one entry per CDR3 protein. The sample shows 360,000 or so distinct CDR3 sequences, approximately 20% of them seen only once. The sample was blood. These receptors originate from a woman aged 18-30 years with Graves' hyperthyroidism.

This clonotype was detected many times. The chain links TRBV20-1 to TRBJ2-5; D is perhaps TRBD2 (7 bases). V was trimmed by 3 bases and J by 7 bases, leaving 21 bases between them. CDR3 length equals 15 residues. Germline V lookup: CDR1 DFQATT, CDR2 SNEGSKA (reference sequence). The CDR3 protein is CSARPGHIPGGTQYF. The CDR3, as DNA: TGCAGTGCTAGGCCGGGACACATTCCGGGAGGGACCCAGTACTTC.

As for this clonotype: This may come from a read error, since a much larger clone is one base off. CDR3: CATRGEGDTRELFF. In DNA form, the CDR3 reads TGTGCCACCAGAGGTGAAGGGGACACCAGGGAGCTGTTTTTT. The J gene is TRBJ2-2, the V gene TRBV15; maybe TRBD1 (6 bases). Per germline, CDR1 LNHNV and CDR2 YYDKDF (reference sequence). The CDR3 covers 14 residues.

This clonotype was observed at least ten times. V and J are TRBV2 and TRBJ2-5, with TRBD2 identical over 9 bases. CDR3 length: 17 residues. V lost 7 bases and J lost 0; bases outside the gene matches: 12. From germline, CDR1 is SNHLY and CDR2 FYNNEI. Here the CDR3 DNA reads TGTGCCAGCACCCAAGGCGAGCGGGGGGCTAACCAAGAGACCCAGTACTTC. As protein: CASTQGERGANQETQYF.

This clonotype was detected ten times or more. The rearrangement joins TRBV6-5 to TRBJ1-1; D unresolved. This CDR3 region has 15 residues. Trimming removed 0 bases from V and 2 bases from J, with 10 bases in between. The germline V gene encodes CDR1 MNHEY and CDR2 SVGAGI. The CDR3 protein is CASSYSRPSNTEAFF. The CDR3 nucleotides read TGTGCCAGCAGTTACTCTCGACCCAGTAACACTGAAGCTTTCTTT.

This clonotype was seen at least ten times. The rearrangement joins TRBV28 to TRBJ1-5; no firm D call. This CDR3 is built from 12 residues. The V and J ends lost 6 bases and 6 bases respectively, with 9 bases between them. In germline, CDR1 is MDHEN, CDR2 SYDVKM. The DNA of the CDR3 is TGTGCCAGCAGCGACCGGGGTCAGCCCCAGCATTTT. Translation: CASSDRGQPQHF.

The chain links TRBV30 to TRBJ1-1; tentative D call: TRBD1 (5 bases). Between the trimmed V and J ends, which lost 1 base and 4 bases, there was a span of 13 bases. CDR3 length: 14 residues. Germline-derived CDR1 and CDR2 are GTSNPN and SVGIG (reference sequence). The CDR3: CAWSGFRGSTEAFF. The CDR3 region has the DNA TGTGCCTGGAGTGGGTTTAGGGGTAGCACTGAAGCTTTCTTT.

This clonotype was counted at least ten times. The chain joins TRBV5-1 to TRBJ1-2; TRBD1 might be the D (5 bases). The CDR3 consists of 15 residues. Looked up from germline, CDR1 is SGHRS and CDR2 is YFSETQ. V was pared by 3 bases and J by 6 bases, with 18 bases between. The CDR3 DNA follows: TGCGCCAGCAGCTGGGGGTCAGGTCGTTCAGATGGCTACACCTTC. Residues: CASSWGSGRSDGYTF.

In its sample, this clonotype was seen many times. V is TRBV2 and J is TRBJ1-1; D remains ambiguous. CDR3 size: 14 residues. Germline CDR1 and CDR2: SNHLY and FYNNEI. V shed 7 bases and J shed 6 bases, with 18 bases lying between them. DNA for the CDR3: TGTGCCAGCACCGATCGAGGGAGTAGGCCTGAAGCTTTCTTT. Amino acid sequence: CASTDRGSRPEAFF.

In this sample, this clonotype turned up many times. The chain couples TRBV11-3 to TRBJ1-1; D uncertain. V gave up 5 bases and J gave up 2 bases, with 12 bases separating them. Germline V lookup: CDR1 SGHNT, CDR2 YENEEA. The CDR3 is 14 residues long. The CDR3 DNA sequence: TGTGCCAGCAGCGCCGGACTACCTAACACTGAAGCTTTCTTT. It encodes CASSAGLPNTEAFF.

This clonotype came up many times. J is TRBJ1-2 and V is TRBV5-1; TRBD1 agrees at 9 bases. V gave up 3 bases and J gave up 5 bases; unmatched junction bases: 8. From germline, CDR1 is SGHRS and CDR2 YFSETQ. This CDR3 spans 15 amino acids. CDR3 loop: CASSSHPGQGYGYTF. The CDR3, as DNA: TGCGCCAGCAGCTCCCACCCGGGACAGGGATATGGCTACACCTTC.

This clonotype showed up many times. This rearrangement joins TRBV5-1 to TRBJ1-1, with 10 bases lining up with TRBD1. CDR1 is SGHRS, CDR2 YFSETQ, per germline. The CDR3 totals 13 residues. J lost 6 bases, V lost 5 bases, and 4 bases had no gene match. In nucleotides, the CDR3 is TGCGCCAGCAGGGGACAGGGGATTGCTGAAGCTTTCTTT. Amino acids: CASRGQGIAEAFF. Full variable domain (outside the CDR3, taken from reference TRBV5-1 and TRBJ1-1): KAGVTQTPRYLIKTRGQQVTLSCSPISGHRSVSWYQQTPGQGLQFLFEYFSETQRNKGNFPGRFSGRQFSNSRSEMNVSTLELGDSALYLCASRGQGIAEAFFGQGTRLTVV.

This clonotype was detected ten times or more. This chain connects TRBV4-1 to TRBJ1-2; D gene uncertain. V was trimmed by 8 bases and J by 5 bases, leaving 15 bases between them. The CDR3 is made up of 13 amino acids. Looked up from germline, CDR1 is MGHRA and CDR2 is YSYEKL. The CDR3 region is CASSPPSLYGYTF. The CDR3 DNA is TGCGCCAGCTCCCCCCCCAGCTTGTATGGCTACACCTTC.

This clonotype appeared a few times. The V and J genes are TRBV20-1 and TRBJ2-7; TRBD2 matches 7 bases. The V gene end was trimmed by 3 bases and the J gene end by 1 base; junction bases not matched to a gene: 6. Per the germline V gene, CDR1 is DFQATT and CDR2 is SNEGSKA (reference sequence). CDR3 length equals 14 residues. CDR3 residues: CSARAWGGSYEQYF. The CDR3 DNA is TGCAGTGCTAGGGCCTGGGGGGGATCCTACGAGCAGTACTTC.

This clonotype has ten or more counts. One junction end does not reproduce the germline sequence, and a read error may be involved. The CDR3 reads CASSGHYGYTF. The CDR3 DNA reads as TGTGCCAGCAGTGGTCACTACGGCTACACCTTC. J is TRBJ1-2 and V is TRBV2; D gene unclear. The germline gives CDR1 SNHLY, CDR2 FYNNEI. The CDR3 extends over 11 amino acids.

This clonotype showed up just a few times. This chain connects TRBV7-2 to TRBJ2-5; possibly TRBD1 for D (5 bases). The CDR3 has 14 amino acids. Germline V gene data show CDR1 as SGHTA and CDR2 as FQGNSA. The V end lost 7 bases, the J end lost 0 bases, and 12 bases lay between the germline ends. CDR3 loop: CASTETGYQETQYF. As DNA, the CDR3 is TGTGCCAGCACCGAAACAGGATACCAAGAGACCCAGTACTTC.

This clonotype was detected many times. The V and J genes are TRBV2 and TRBJ1-3; 9 positions match TRBD1. The V gene's germline CDR1 is SNHLY and CDR2 FYNNEI. The CDR3 is 15 residues long. The V gene end was trimmed by 2 bases and the J gene end by 4 bases; junction bases not matched to a gene: 3. The CDR3 here is CASSEYRGPGNTIYF. In DNA form, the CDR3 reads TGTGCCAGCAGTGAATACAGGGGGCCGGGAAACACCATATATTTT.

The chain links TRBV6-2 or TRBV6-3 to TRBJ1-5; D perhaps matches TRBD1 (5 bases). Germline CDR1 and CDR2: MNHEY and SVGEGT. The CDR3 runs to 15 residues. V lost 4 bases and J lost 3, with 13 bases in between. The chain's CDR3 is CASSSGTANNQPQHF. The CDR3 DNA is TGTGCCAGCAGTTCCGGGACGGCCAACAATCAGCCCCAGCATTTT.

The chain links TRBV24-1 to TRBJ2-5; tentative D call: TRBD1 (6 bases). CDR1 is KGHDR, CDR2 SFDVKD, per germline. Trimming removed 4 bases from V and 6 bases from J, with 11 bases in between. The CDR3 covers 13 residues. This CDR3 reads CATSEFRGQTQYF. The CDR3 DNA reads TGTGCCACCAGTGAGTTCAGGGGCCAGACCCAGTACTTC.

This clonotype came up a few times. The chain has TRBV18 and TRBJ1-3, with TRBD1 as a possible D gene (5 bases). Trimming removed 1 base from V and 3 bases from J, with 13 bases in between. The CDR3 consists of 16 residues. From germline, CDR1 is KGHSH and CDR2 LQKENI. CDR3 in DNA: TGTGCCAGCTCACCACTGGCGGGGCCCATTGGAAACACCATATATTTT. Translation: CASSPLAGPIGNTIYF.

This clonotype was counted many times. V and J are TRBV7-8 and TRBJ1-3, with TRBD1 matching over 8 bases. This CDR3 has 15 residues. Germline V gives CDR1 SGHVS, CDR2 FQNEAQ. V gave up 5 bases and J gave up 0 bases; unmatched junction bases: 3. CDR3 loop: CASSRGQGSGNTIYF. The CDR3 DNA reads as TGTGCCAGCAGCCGCGGACAGGGCTCTGGAAACACCATATATTTT.

In regard to this clonotype: A much larger clone lies a single base off, so this may be a read error. The DNA of the CDR3 is TGTGCCAGCAGTTGGGGACGGGAAGAGACCAAGTACTTC. This translates into CASSWGREETKYF. The chain combines TRBV2 with TRBJ2-5, with D possibly being TRBD1 or TRBD2 (5 bases each). The germline V gene has CDR1 SNHLY and CDR2 FYNNEI. This CDR3 has 13 residues.

This clonotype occurred many times. This rearrangement joins TRBV20-1 to TRBJ2-7; unclear D gene. This CDR3 contains 13 residues. The germline CDR1 and CDR2 sequences are DFQATT and SNEGSKA (reference sequence). V dropped 2 bases and J dropped 4 bases, with 12 bases sitting between them. CDR3 sequence: CSARQPRMYEQYF. Written as DNA, the CDR3 is TGCAGTGCTAGACAGCCTAGGATGTACGAGCAGTACTTC.

This sequence joins TRBV7-9 and TRBJ1-2; D may be TRBD1 (6 bases). The germline V and J ends were trimmed by 3 bases and 4 bases, with 9 bases remaining between them. Germline V lookup: CDR1 SEHNR, CDR2 FQNEAQ (reference sequence). The CDR3 totals 13 residues. The CDR3 bases are TGTGCCAGCAGCTTCGGGACAAGCTATGGCTACACCTTC. Residues: CASSFGTSYGYTF.

This clonotype was recorded at least ten times. The chain uses TRBV29-1 and TRBJ2-5; weak D call: TRBD1 (6 bases). Germline V gives CDR1 SQVTM, CDR2 ANQGSEA. The CDR3 totals 12 residues. Trimming removed 4 bases at V and 4 bases at J, with 10 bases between. CDR3 in amino acids: CSVVQGGETQYF. CDR3 nucleotide sequence: TGCAGCGTTGTACAGGGTGGAGAGACCCAGTACTTC. Complete variable domain (other parts from reference TRBV29-1 and TRBJ2-5): SAVISQKPSRDICQRGTSLTIQCQVDSQVTMMFWYRQQPGQSLTLIATANQGSEATYESGFVIDKFPISRPNLTFSTLTVSNMSPEDSSIYLCSVVQGGETQYFGPGTRLLVL.

This clonotype was seen many times. This sequence joins TRBV20-1 and TRBJ1-2, with D perhaps TRBD1 (5 bases). Germline CDR1 reads DFQATT; CDR2 reads SNEGSKA (reference sequence). V was pared by 0 bases and J by 1 base, with 9 bases between. This CDR3 has 14 residues. The CDR3 here is CSARDGADNYGYTF. CDR3 DNA sequence: TGCAGTGCTAGAGACGGGGCGGATAACTATGGCTACACCTTC.

V gene TRBV12-3 or TRBV12-4 combines with J gene TRBJ2-7, with TRBD1 matching over 9 bases. V shed 6 bases, J shed 2 bases, and the junction held 8 bases outside the gene matches. CDR3 length: 15 residues. The CDR3 loop is CASRPRTGEAYEQYF. In DNA form, the CDR3 reads TGTGCCAGCAGACCACGGACAGGGGAGGCCTACGAGCAGTACTTC.

Many counts were recorded for this clonotype. The J gene is TRBJ1-5, the V gene TRBV5-6; weak D call: TRBD1 (5 bases). The CDR3 is made up of 12 amino acids. Per the germline V gene, CDR1 is SGHDT and CDR2 is YYEEEE. Trimming stripped 4 bases from V and 10 bases from J, with 12 bases between. The CDR3 bases are TGTGCCAGCAGCCTCGGGGCTCTTCCCCAGCATTTT. Encoded protein: CASSLGALPQHF.

This clonotype has a count of ten or more. This chain connects TRBV15 to TRBJ2-7; TRBD2 aligns across 10 bases. V lost 1 base, J lost 5 bases, and 5 bases stayed unmatched. The CDR3 consists of 15 residues. CDR1 is LNHNV and CDR2 is YYDKDF in the germline V gene (reference sequence). CDR3 in amino acids: CATSRVSGGNDEQYF. The DNA of the CDR3 is TGTGCCACCAGCAGAGTTAGCGGGGGGAACGACGAGCAGTACTTC. Based on the CDR3 plus reference TRBV15 and TRBJ2-7, the full variable domain is DAMVIQNPRYQVTQFGKPVTLSCSQTLNHNVMYWYQQKSSQAPKLLFHYYDKDFNNEADTPDNFQSRRPNTSFCFLDIRSPGLGDTAMYLCATSRVSGGNDEQYFGPGTRLTVT.